This record looks at one T cell receptor (beta chain) sequence and its context. Antigen specificity is unknown. TCRdb keeps only in-frame clones here, not all; method: immunoSEQ multiplex PCR. The sample has 140,000 to 150,000 clones; over 90% are singletons. The data belong to a study of T cell responses to AZD1222 COVID-19 vaccine. Points from the study as a whole: Reportedly, close to half of spike-specific TCRs are directed against unmutated variant regions. With two AZD1222 doses given, Spike-specific TCR breadth and depth both rose.

The CDR3 sequence is 14 residues long. The V segment lost 11 bases and the J segment 2 bases; nucleotides outside the gene matches: 11. Looked up from germline, CDR1 is MNHNY and CDR2 is SVGAGI (reference sequence). The sequence was obtained from an adult in good health. This chain uses TRBV6-6 with TRBJ2-7; 8 bases are a match to TRBD2. Specimen: peripheral blood, collected on day 0 of AZD1222 vaccination. The CDR3 sequence is CAARRGSGTYEQYF. DNA of the CDR3: TGTGCCGCGAGACGGGGTAGCGGGACCTACGAGCAGTACTTC.